A single sample is the source of the 17 T cell receptor beta chains below, sequenced in a study of spatial heterogeneity in lung cancer. Via MiXCR, TCRdb re-called the 5' RACE reads, giving one row per CDR3 protein. This table has around 89,000 distinct CDR3 sequences, more than 10% appearing once. Time point in this sample: sample taken at primary tumor resection. Material for sequencing was whole RNA from tumor, nontumor lung or frozen PBMC, left unsorted. This material consisted of PBMCs, taken at surgery. The source of these receptors is a male donor with early-stage non-small cell lung cancer.

V and J are TRBV19 and TRBJ2-3, with 7 bases aligning to TRBD1. The length of the CDR3 is 13 residues. The ends lost 7 bases at V and 5 bases at J; junction bases unmatched: 6. Germline V gene lookup returns CDR1 LNHDA and CDR2 SQIVND (reference sequence). Here the CDR3 DNA reads TGTGCCAGTAAGGAACAGGGGTTAGATACGCAGTATTTT. Its protein product is CASKEQGLDTQYF.

The chain uses TRBV11-2 and TRBJ2-3; possibly TRBD1 for D (6 bases). Germline loops: CDR1 SGHAT, CDR2 FQNNGV. This CDR3 has 15 residues. The ends were cut back, 5 bases at V and 1 base at J, with 13 bases in the middle. The chain's CDR3 is CASSRGSGGTDTQYF. The DNA of the CDR3 is TGTGCCAGCAGCAGGGGGTCGGGCGGCACAGATACGCAGTATTTT.

There are a few counts of this clonotype. V and J are TRBV28 and TRBJ2-5; the D is unclear. The CDR3 is 12 residues long. Trimming took 3 bases from V and 6 from J, leaving 8 bases between them. Germline assignment: CDR1 MDHEN and CDR2 SYDVKM. CDR3 in DNA: TGTGCCAGCAGTTTGGGATCCCAGACCCAGTACTTC. This codes for CASSLGSQTQYF.

The table lists this clonotype with a few counts. The chain couples TRBV7-8 to TRBJ2-7, with D possibly being TRBD1 (5 bases). Trimming pared 1 base from V and 0 bases from J, leaving 10 bases between. This CDR3 contains 15 residues. The germline gives CDR1 SGHVS, CDR2 FQNEAQ. This chain's CDR3 is CASSLEIDSSYEQYF. The CDR3 DNA reads as TGTGCCAGCAGCTTAGAAATAGACAGCTCCTACGAGCAGTACTTC.

The chain uses TRBV5-4 and TRBJ2-3, with TRBD2 matching over 14 bases. J lost 0 bases, V lost 6 bases, and 9 bases had no gene match. CDR3 length equals 18 residues. CDR1 SGHNT and CDR2 YYREEE come from the germline V gene (reference sequence). The CDR3 bases are TGTGCCAGCAACCTGGGACTAGCGGGAGTCGGAAGCACAGATACGCAGTATTTT. It translates to CASNLGLAGVGSTDTQYF.

V gene TRBV5-1 combines with J gene TRBJ1-4; 10 bases agree with TRBD1. With 4 bases clipped from V and 4 bases from J, the junction kept 7 bases outside the gene matches. The CDR3 runs to 16 residues. Germline CDR1 SGHRS, CDR2 YFSETQ. The CDR3 reads CASSVLTGGVNEKLFF. As DNA, the CDR3 is TGCGCCAGCAGCGTATTGACAGGGGGCGTTAATGAAAAACTGTTTTTT. The variable domain in full, with the rest retrieved from reference TRBV5-1 and TRBJ1-4, is KAGVTQTPRYLIKTRGQQVTLSCSPISGHRSVSWYQQTPGQGLQFLFEYFSETQRNKGNFPGRFSGRQFSNSRSEMNVSTLELGDSALYLCASSVLTGGVNEKLFFGSGTQLSVL.

This chain connects TRBV5-1 to TRBJ2-1, with TRBD2 identical over 9 bases. J gave up 3 bases and V 7 bases, and 11 bases lay outside the gene matches. Germline CDR1 SGHRS, CDR2 YFSETQ. The CDR3 extends over 16 amino acids. CDR3 DNA: TGCGCCAGCGGTGACTTTAGCGGGAGAAGCTACAATGAGCAGTTCTTC. This translates into CASGDFSGRSYNEQFF.

The J gene is TRBJ2-7, the V gene TRBV28, with 7 bases matching TRBD1. V gave up 5 bases and J gave up 3 bases; unmatched junction bases: 16. The germline CDR1 and CDR2 sequences are MDHEN and SYDVKM. CDR3 size: 17 residues. The CDR3 nucleotides are TGTGCCAGCAGTATCCATTCCCGGGACAGAATATACTACGAGCAGTACTTC. Translation: CASSIHSRDRIYYEQYF.

This clonotype was observed once. The chain links TRBV6-2 or TRBV6-3 to TRBJ2-7; 9 bases match TRBD2. Germline CDR1 MNHEY, CDR2 SVGEGT. V was pared by 8 bases and J by 2 bases, with 7 bases of the junction left unmatched. The CDR3 contains 14 residues. Here the CDR3 reads CASYSGRKTYEQYF. The CDR3 nucleotides are TGTGCCAGCTACAGCGGGAGGAAGACCTACGAGCAGTACTTC.

This clonotype was counted at least ten times. V usage is TRBV29-1 and J usage is TRBJ1-1; possible D gene TRBD1, 6 bases. Per the germline V gene, CDR1 is SQVTM and CDR2 is ANQGSEA. V was shortened by 6 bases and J by 2 bases, with 16 bases between the two germline ends. This CDR3 comprises 14 residues. CDR3 in amino acids: CSVSPTGGNTEAFF. DNA of the CDR3: TGCAGCGTCTCACCAACTGGGGGCAACACTGAAGCTTTCTTT.

There are a few counts of this clonotype. The chain recombines TRBV7-2 with TRBJ2-7, with D hard to call. Deletions cut 5 bases from V and 0 bases from J, with 5 bases between. This CDR3 is 12 amino acids long. The germline V gene has CDR1 SGHTA and CDR2 FQGNSA. CDR3: CASSPGSYEQYF. The CDR3 region has the DNA TGTGCCAGCAGCCCCGGCTCCTACGAGCAGTACTTC. Full variable domain (missing parts from reference TRBV7-2 and TRBJ2-7): GAGVSQSPSNKVTEKGKDVELRCDPISGHTALYWYRQSLGQGLEFLIYFQGNSAPDKSGLPSDRFSAERTGGSVSTLTIQRTQQEDSAVYLCASSPGSYEQYFGPGTRLTVT.

This clonotype was recorded many times. The V and J genes are TRBV6-2 or TRBV6-3 and TRBJ2-7; D unresolved. This CDR3 comprises 17 residues. Trimming shortened V by 4 bases and J by 1 base, and 20 bases separated the two germline ends. CDR1 and CDR2 from the germline V gene are MNHEY and SVGEGT. In DNA form, the CDR3 reads TGTGCCAGCAGTTTCGAATTAAAGCGTGTCGGATCCTACGAGCAGTACTTC. Encoded protein: CASSFELKRVGSYEQYF.

This clonotype was counted a few times. The gene calls are TRBV27 and TRBJ1-5; no clear D gene. There are 13 residues in the CDR3. Trimming pared 0 bases from V and 7 bases from J, leaving 7 bases between. CDR1 is MNHEY, CDR2 SMNVEV, per germline (reference sequence). DNA of the CDR3: TGTGCCAGCAGTTTATCCGGACGACAGCCCCAGCATTTT. Translation gives CASSLSGRQPQHF.

The chain couples TRBV5-1 to TRBJ1-5; TRBD1 matches at 7 bases. V was clipped by 4 bases and J by 7 bases; unmatched bases: 11. The CDR3 spans 15 residues. Per germline, CDR1 SGHRS and CDR2 YFSETQ. The CDR3 nucleotides are TGCGCCAGCAGCCCCGACAGGGCGGGAGGACAGCCCCAGCATTTT. Protein: CASSPDRAGGQPQHF.

In this sample, this clonotype turned up many times. This chain links TRBV4-3 with TRBJ1-2; no clear D gene. The CDR3 is 17 amino acids. Per germline, CDR1 LGHNA and CDR2 YSLEER. Deletions cut 0 bases from V and 2 bases from J, with 16 bases between. The CDR3 region is CASSQDRWGDLNYGYTF. CDR3 sequence (DNA): TGCGCCAGCAGCCAAGATAGATGGGGAGACTTAAACTATGGCTACACCTTC.

This sequence joins TRBV28 and TRBJ1-1; D is possibly TRBD1 (6 bases). Between the trimmed V and J ends, which lost 4 bases and 1 base, there was a span of 13 bases. Germline assignment: CDR1 MDHEN and CDR2 SYDVKM. CDR3 length equals 15 residues. CDR3 sequence: CASSYPDRPNTEAFF. CDR3 nucleotide sequence: TGTGCCAGCAGTTACCCCGACAGGCCGAACACTGAAGCTTTCTTT.

The gene calls are TRBV28 and TRBJ1-6, with 9 bases matching TRBD1. V shed 2 bases, J shed 10 bases, and the junction held 6 bases outside the gene matches. Looked up from germline, CDR1 is MDHEN and CDR2 is SYDVKM. The CDR3 runs 15 residues. Written as DNA, the CDR3 is TGTGCCAGCAGTTTAGCGGGACAGGGTTTGTCACCCCTCCACTTT. Translating gives CASSLAGQGLSPLHF.